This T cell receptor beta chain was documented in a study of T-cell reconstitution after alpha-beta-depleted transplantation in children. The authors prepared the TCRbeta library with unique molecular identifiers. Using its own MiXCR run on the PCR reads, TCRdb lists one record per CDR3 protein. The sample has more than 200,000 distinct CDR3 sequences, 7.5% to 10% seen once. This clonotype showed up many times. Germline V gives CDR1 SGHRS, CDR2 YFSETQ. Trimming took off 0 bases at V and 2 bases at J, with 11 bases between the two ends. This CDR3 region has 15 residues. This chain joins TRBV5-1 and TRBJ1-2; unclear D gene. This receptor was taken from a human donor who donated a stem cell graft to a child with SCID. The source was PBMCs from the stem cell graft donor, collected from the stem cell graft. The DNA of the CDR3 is TGCGCCAGCAGCTTGGGGTTTGGGCTGAACTATGGCTACACCTTC. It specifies CASSLGFGLNYGYTF.